The T cell receptor beta chain under discussion was sequenced for a study of beta chain features in type 1 diabetes. The CDR3 is 14 residues long. Germline V gene lookup returns CDR1 SEHNR and CDR2 FQNEAQ (reference sequence). The V segment lost 1 base and the J segment 4 bases; nucleotides outside the gene matches: 3. To note about this clone: Its target is unknown.

Study-level points and caveats: A potential PCR bias toward shorter templates would be equal in patient and control samples. The similarity of naive, central memory and Treg TCRB repertoires appeared greater among patients than among healthy donors.

Since all of the isolated RNA was reverse transcribed, expressed TCRB transcripts were what got sequenced. Here immunoSEQ multiplex PCR was the method, and the copy in TCRdb shows in-frame clones only, minus some. This table has 350,000 or so clones, around a fifth appearing once. Sequencing used naive CD4+ T cells from blood. J is TRBJ1-2 and V is TRBV7-9, with 7 nucleotides matching TRBD1. This receptor was identified in a woman younger than 35 in good health. The CDR3: CASSLGGQIYGYTF. The CDR3 DNA reads as TGTGCCAGCAGCTTAGGGGGACAGATCTATGGCTACACCTTC.